A single sample is the source of the 23 T cell receptor beta chains below, sequenced in a study of blood T cells in healthy people across ages. The authors ran a second PCR of about 7 to 11 cycles using a sample-barcoded 5' primer and a J-beta primer mix. In TCRdb, the 5' RACE reads were re-called with MiXCR into one record per CDR3 protein. The sample gives approximately 780,000 distinct CDR3 sequences, 25% to 30% of which show up once; under 3% is in the top ten. These sequences were also reported in another study, on T cells of mothers and their children.

The sequenced sample consisted of blood. Source of these receptors: a boy younger than 18 in good health.

The V call is TRBV5-1, the J call TRBJ2-5; D is undetermined. Trimming removed 0 bases from V and 5 bases from J, with 14 bases in between. Germline values: CDR1 SGHRS, CDR2 YFSETQ. The CDR3 has 15 residues. Here the CDR3 reads CASSLAGSVTETQYF. The DNA of the CDR3 is TGCGCCAGCAGCTTGGCTGGCTCGGTCACGGAGACCCAGTACTTC.

This clonotype has more than one count but fewer than ten. This chain connects TRBV5-1 to TRBJ1-1, with a tentative D call TRBD1 (5 bases). Trimming stripped 0 bases from V and 4 bases from J, with 13 bases between. CDR1 SGHRS and CDR2 YFSETQ come from the germline V gene. The CDR3 sequence is 15 residues long. The CDR3, as DNA: TGCGCCAGCAGCTTGGCCCAGGGATGGGGCACTGAAGCTTTCTTT. Amino acids: CASSLAQGWGTEAFF.

This clonotype has just a few counts. The chain has TRBV7-9 and TRBJ2-7, with D perhaps TRBD1 (6 bases). The CDR3 extends over 14 amino acids. Deletions cut 1 base from V and 5 bases from J, with 12 bases between. Germline V lookup: CDR1 SEHNR, CDR2 FQNEAQ (reference sequence). The chain's CDR3 is CASSLGQVFHEQYF. In DNA form, the CDR3 reads TGTGCCAGCAGCTTAGGACAGGTTTTCCACGAGCAGTACTTC.

The V and J genes are TRBV28 and TRBJ1-2; TRBD1 aligns across 8 bases. The CDR3 runs to 14 residues. Looked up from germline, CDR1 is MDHEN and CDR2 is SYDVKM. The V gene end was trimmed by 4 bases and the J gene end by 7 bases; junction bases not matched to a gene: 8. The CDR3 DNA sequence: TGTGCCAGCAGTTCCCCACAGGGGGGACGTGGCTACACCTTC. Translation: CASSSPQGGRGYTF.

The gene calls are TRBV3-1 and TRBJ2-2, with a tentative D call TRBD1 (5 bases). CDR1 is LGHDT and CDR2 is YNNKEL in the germline V gene (reference sequence). V lost 2 bases and J lost 2, with 9 bases in between. The CDR3 is 15 amino acids. This chain's CDR3 is CASSQSDSNTGELFF. The CDR3 DNA follows: TGTGCCAGCAGCCAAAGCGACAGTAACACCGGGGAGCTGTTTTTT. The complete variable domain, with remaining parts taken from reference TRBV3-1 and TRBJ2-2, reads DTAVSQTPKYLVTQMGNDKSIKCEQNLGHDTMYWYKQDSKKFLKIMFSYNNKELIINETVPNRFSPKSPDKAHLNLHINSLELGDSAVYFCASSQSDSNTGELFFGEGSRLTVL.

The genes are TRBV5-5 and TRBJ2-1, with TRBD2 matching over 15 bases. Germline CDR1 and CDR2: SGHKS and YYEKEE (reference sequence). V was clipped by 3 bases and J by 4 bases; unmatched bases: 8. This CDR3 has 18 amino acids. The CDR3 DNA follows: TGTGCCAGCAGCTGGCGGACTAGCGGGGGGGCCCTATACAATGAGCAGTTCTTC. Translation: CASSWRTSGGALYNEQFF. Drawing the rest from reference TRBV5-5 and TRBJ2-1, the complete variable domain is DAGVTQSPTHLIKTRGQQVTLRCSPISGHKSVSWYQQVLGQGPQFIFQYYEKEERGRGNFPDRFSARQFPNYSSELNVNALLLGDSALYLCASSWRTSGGALYNEQFFGPGTRLTVL.

The chain has TRBV5-1 and TRBJ2-3; TRBD2 matches at 7 bases. The CDR3 totals 15 residues. V was clipped by 4 bases and J by 7 bases; unmatched bases: 12. The germline V gene encodes CDR1 SGHRS and CDR2 YFSETQ. For the CDR3, the DNA is TGCGCCAGCAGCCTAGGTTCGACTAGCCCTTATACGCAGTATTTT. It translates to CASSLGSTSPYTQYF.

This clonotype was seen more than once but under ten times. The J gene is TRBJ2-5, the V gene TRBV7-2; D perhaps matches TRBD2 (5 bases). Germline V gives CDR1 SGHTA, CDR2 FQGNSA. V lost 5 bases and J 4 bases, leaving 17 bases between the germline ends. The CDR3 contains 15 residues. The CDR3 here is CASSEVPSNLETQYF. CDR3 DNA sequence: TGTGCCAGCAGCGAAGTCCCTAGCAACCTAGAGACCCAGTACTTC.

The chain carries TRBV29-1 and TRBJ1-2; 9 bases are shared with TRBD1. Germline V gene sequence: CDR1 SQVTM, CDR2 ANQGSEA. CDR3 size: 12 residues. V shed 7 bases, J shed 5 bases, and the junction held 5 bases outside the gene matches. CDR3 nucleotide sequence: TGCAGCGCCGGGACAGGGCCTTATGGCTACACCTTC. This encodes CSAGTGPYGYTF.

CDR3 nucleotides: TGTGCCAGCAGTCTACAGGGAGACATTCAGTACTTC. Protein product: CASSLQGDIQYF. J is TRBJ2-4 and V is TRBV6-1; D may be TRBD1 (6 bases). Between the trimmed V and J ends, which lost 5 bases and 8 bases, there was a span of 10 bases. The CDR3 spans 12 residues. Per the germline V gene, CDR1 is MNHNS and CDR2 is SASEGT.

A single count supports this clonotype. This rearrangement joins TRBV11-2 to TRBJ1-2; a weak D match, TRBD1 (6 bases). This CDR3 is built from 15 residues. The V end was cut by 1 base, the J end by 4 bases, with 13 bases between. Germline values: CDR1 SGHAT, CDR2 FQNNGV. CDR3 sequence: CASSLAGGGGYGYTF. CDR3 DNA: TGTGCCAGCAGCTTAGCTGGGGGCGGTGGCTATGGCTACACCTTC.

This clonotype came up a few times. The CDR3: CASSARTGSGELFF. The CDR3 nucleotides are TGCGCCAGCAGCGCCCGGACAGGATCGGGGGAGCTGTTTTTT. The V call is TRBV5-1, the J call TRBJ2-2; 7 nucleotides line up with TRBD1. Unmatched junction bases numbered 8, after V lost 4 bases and J lost 8 bases. The CDR3 runs 14 residues. The germline gives CDR1 SGHRS, CDR2 YFSETQ.

This clonotype has just a few counts. The chain couples TRBV6-5 to TRBJ2-7, with D tentatively TRBD2 (7 bases). Germline CDR1 and CDR2: MNHEY and SVGAGI. The V end lost 2 bases, the J end lost 0 bases, and 14 bases lay between the germline ends. This CDR3 is built from 16 residues. The chain's CDR3 is CASSYAGRGSSYEQYF. The CDR3 DNA sequence: TGTGCCAGCAGTTACGCGGGGAGGGGGAGCTCCTACGAGCAGTACTTC.

The chain combines TRBV2 with TRBJ2-5; D ambiguous. The CDR3 spans 14 residues. The V end lost 6 bases, the J end lost 1 base, and 12 bases lay between the germline ends. The V gene's germline CDR1 is SNHLY and CDR2 FYNNEI. The CDR3 region is CASRLGRSQETQYF. CDR3 bases: TGTGCCAGCAGACTCGGACGGAGCCAAGAGACCCAGTACTTC.

This clonotype was found many times. The chain uses TRBV5-1 and TRBJ2-2; D unresolved. V was trimmed by 5 bases and J by 2 bases, leaving 4 bases between them. The CDR3 is made up of 12 amino acids. Germline CDR1 SGHRS, CDR2 YFSETQ. The CDR3 here is CASRPNTGELFF. CDR3 in DNA: TGCGCCAGCAGGCCAAACACCGGGGAGCTGTTTTTT.

The chain links TRBV28 to TRBJ2-7; TRBD1 matches at 7 bases. Germline CDR1 and CDR2: MDHEN and SYDVKM. After removal of 5 bases from V and 2 bases from J, the junction contained 9 bases not matched to a gene. The CDR3 has 15 amino acids. The CDR3 DNA reads TGTGCCAGCAGTCCCCCGGGACAGTTTGCCTACGAGCAGTACTTC. This encodes CASSPPGQFAYEQYF.

This clonotype was recorded a few times. The chain has TRBV6-1 and TRBJ2-7; D is possibly TRBD2 (6 bases). CDR1 is MNHNS, CDR2 SASEGT, per germline. Trimming took 3 bases from V and 3 from J, leaving 12 bases between them. The CDR3 consists of 14 residues. The CDR3 nucleotides are TGTGCCAGCAGTGAGGGGGGAAGGGGCTACGAGCAGTACTTC. This codes for CASSEGGRGYEQYF.

The chain employs TRBV12-3 or TRBV12-4 and TRBJ2-1, with D hard to call. Trimming took off 2 bases at V and 8 bases at J, with 7 bases between the two ends. This CDR3 is 12 amino acids long. The CDR3 region is CASSLMSDEQFF. DNA for the CDR3: TGTGCCAGCAGTTTAATGAGCGATGAGCAGTTCTTC.

This clonotype was seen a few times. The V call is TRBV5-6, the J call TRBJ2-5; the D is unclear. The V gene lost 0 bases and the J gene lost 4 bases, with 10 bases spanning the gap. The length of the CDR3 is 14 residues. Germline CDR1 reads SGHDT; CDR2 reads YYEEEE. The CDR3 is CASSLVDQGETQYF. CDR3 DNA: TGTGCCAGCAGCTTGGTAGACCAAGGAGAGACCCAGTACTTC.

Concerning this clonotype: Since no conserved phenylalanine or tryptophan closes the CDR3, a read error is the likely cause. This chain uses TRBV5-1 with TRBJ2-5; 15 positions match TRBD2. The CDR3 spans 18 residues. Per the germline V gene, CDR1 is SGHRS and CDR2 is YFSETQ. Losses at the gene ends were 4 bases for V and 0 bases for J; bases not matched to a gene: 7. CDR3 sequence (DNA): TGCGCCAGCAGCCCGGGGACTAGCGGGGGGAGTTACCAAGAGACCCAGTACCTC. This gives the protein CASSPGTSGGSYQETQYL.

This clonotype was picked up a small number of times. V and J are TRBV5-1 and TRBJ1-2; D remains ambiguous. Germline CDR1 is SGHRS and CDR2 is YFSETQ. This CDR3 comprises 14 residues. V lost 5 bases and J 2 bases, leaving 13 bases between the germline ends. CDR3 sequence: CASSSQGKNYGYTF. The CDR3 DNA reads as TGCGCCAGCAGTTCCCAAGGGAAGAACTATGGCTACACCTTC.

This clonotype has more than one count but fewer than ten. The chain couples TRBV2 to TRBJ1-1; TRBD1 matches 10 bases. V was clipped by 7 bases and J by 8 bases; unmatched bases: 13. The CDR3 covers 15 residues. Germline V gene sequence: CDR1 SNHLY, CDR2 FYNNEI. Here the CDR3 reads CASMGLGQGSTEAFF. CDR3 nucleotides: TGTGCCAGCATGGGTTTGGGACAGGGGTCAACGGAAGCTTTCTTT.

The chain recombines TRBV3-1 with TRBJ2-5; D is possibly TRBD1 or TRBD2 (6 bases each). The J call is doubtful: the DNA matches TRBJ2-7 better. Germline CDR1 and CDR2: LGHDT and YNNKEL (reference sequence). The CDR3 covers 14 residues. DNA for the CDR3: TGTGCCAGCAGCCAAGTCGGGGGCCCCTACGAGCAGTACTTC. Amino acids: CASSQVGGPYEQYF.